The source of this T cell receptor beta chain is a study of shared clonotypes between healthy human individuals. Broader study findings: Despite large depth, sorted-subset datasets appeared incompletely sequenced. Several donors held about 5% of naive CD4 clonotypes in common. Clonotype sharing among the donors was expected to vary with sequencing depth.

Naive CD8 populations comprised CD45RO-negative cells positively selected for CCR7, excluding terminally differentiated effector memory CD45RA+ cells. The CDR3 length is 15 residues. V shed 7 bases and J 2 bases; nucleotides not matched to a gene: 4. CDR1 is LNHDA and CDR2 is SQIVND in the germline V gene (reference sequence). The protocol was immunoSEQ multiplex PCR, while the TCRdb copy is restricted to in-frame clones and leaves out a portion. The sample comprises under 2,000,000 clones, roughly 95% of which are singletons, and around 1.2% rests with the top ten. Of note for this clone: Its antigen is unidentified.

Sample: naive CD8+ T cells sorted from blood. This receptor was obtained from a young man in good health. The chain couples TRBV19 to TRBJ2-2; 10 bases agree with TRBD2. CDR3: CASIPSGGNTGELFF. The CDR3 region has the DNA TGTGCCAGTATCCCTAGCGGGGGAAACACCGGGGAGCTGTTTTTT.